Listed here is a single TCR beta chain. The V gene's germline CDR1 is SNHLY and CDR2 FYNNEI. With 10 bases removed from V and 13 bases from J, the gap between germline ends came to 25 bases. CDR3 length: 13 amino acids. The sample belongs to a study of technical replicates of blood from several donors. Produced via immunoSEQ multiplex PCR; TCRdb's table is partial and in-frame only. Of 59,000 or so clones listed, around 93% are singletons. The material sequenced was PBMCs. The chain employs TRBV2 and TRBJ1-2, with TRBD1 as a possible D gene (6 bases). This sequence was found in a human donor in good health. Some clones in this sample may be carry-over from other donors' samples. CDR3 sequence (DNA): TGTGCCACCCACCGAGACAGGACCTCCGAGGGCACCTTC. Encoded protein: CATHRDRTSEGTF. Full variable domain (missing parts from reference TRBV2 and TRBJ1-2): EPEVTQTPSHQVTQMGQEVILRCVPISNHLYFYWYRQILGQKVEFLVSFYNNEISEKSEIFDDQFSVERPDGSNFTLKIRSTKLEDSAMYFCATHRDRTSEGTFGSGTRLTVV.